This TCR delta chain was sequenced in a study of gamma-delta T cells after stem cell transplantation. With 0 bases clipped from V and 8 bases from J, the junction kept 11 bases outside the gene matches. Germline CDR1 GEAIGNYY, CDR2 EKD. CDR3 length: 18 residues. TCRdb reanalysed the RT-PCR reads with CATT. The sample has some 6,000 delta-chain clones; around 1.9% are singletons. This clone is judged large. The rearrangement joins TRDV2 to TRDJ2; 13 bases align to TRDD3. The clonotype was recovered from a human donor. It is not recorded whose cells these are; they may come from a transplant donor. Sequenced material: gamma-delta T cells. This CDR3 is CACDTLRTGGYEMAQLFF. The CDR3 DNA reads TGTGCCTGTGACACCCTCCGTACTGGGGGATACGAGATGGCACAACTCTTCTTT.